The present T cell receptor beta chain was sequenced within a study of T cell repertoires in cytomegalovirus infection. Via MiXCR, TCRdb re-called the reads, giving one row per CDR3 protein. The sample includes over 250,000 distinct CDR3 sequences, approximately 22% of them seen just once. This clonotype was seen at least ten times. Its antigen is still unknown. The TCR originated in a human donor in good health (CMV status not recorded). Some clones in this sample may be carry-over from other donors' samples. Material: cultured PBMCs, obtained from culture after CMV antigen stimulation.

The CDR3, as DNA: TGTGCCAGCAGCTTAGCCGGGACAGGGGGGTCCAAAAACATTCAGTACTTC. This sequence encodes CASSLAGTGGSKNIQYF. This rearrangement joins TRBV7-2 to TRBJ2-4; 11 bases map to TRBD1. Per the germline V gene, CDR1 is SGHTA and CDR2 is FQGNSA. V was clipped by 0 bases and J by 2 bases; unmatched bases: 3. This CDR3 is built from 17 residues.